This T cell receptor (beta chain) was sequenced for a study of blood T cell repertoires in COVID-19. Across the whole study: Nucleic acid was either cDNA or gDNA, and it came from T cells, B-cell-depleted T cells, or PBMCs.

The CDR3 has 13 residues. Germline assignment: CDR1 WNHNN and CDR2 SYGVQD (reference sequence). Trimming removed 4 bases at V and 8 bases at J, with 12 bases between. Recovery meant two consecutive negative NP/OP PCR tests, professional clearance, or resolved symptoms. Assay used: immunoSEQ multiplex PCR; TCRdb lists only in-frame clones, some missing. The sample records 400,000 to 500,000 clones, 88% being singletons. Sample: PBMCs or T cells enriched from blood (not recorded which). The chain combines TRBV10-1 with TRBJ2-1, with D possibly TRBD2 on 5 matching bases. The TCR originated in a woman aged 40-49 years who had recovered from COVID-19. The CDR3 DNA sequence: TGCGCCAGCAGTGTTCTCAGGCGGGATGAGCAGTTCTTC. Protein product: CASSVLRRDEQFF.